One and the same sample provided the 25 T cell receptor beta chains below, sequenced in a study of blood T cell repertoires in COVID-19. Measured with immunoSEQ multiplex PCR; TCRdb has only the in-frame clones, and not every one. The repertoire holds roughly 200,000 clones, with 70% to 90% as singletons. The sequenced sample consisted of peripheral blood. All receptors derive from a man aged 55-75 years with acute or convalescent COVID-19.

The chain joins TRBV7-9 to TRBJ2-1; D is perhaps TRBD2 (6 bases). Germline loops: CDR1 SEHNR, CDR2 FQNEAQ (reference sequence). Trimming left V 5 bases short and J 0 bases short, with 17 bases between. The CDR3 has 17 residues. The CDR3 reads CASSPQGRELSYNEQFF. CDR3 DNA: TGTGCCAGCAGCCCTCAAGGGCGGGAACTCTCCTACAATGAGCAGTTCTTC. Filled out from reference TRBV7-9 and TRBJ2-1, the complete variable domain reads DTGVSQNPRHKITKRGQNVTFRCDPISEHNRLYWYRQTLGQGPEFLTYFQNEAQLEKSRLLSDRFSAERPKGSFSTLEIQRTEQGDSAMYLCASSPQGRELSYNEQFFGPGTRLTVL.

V is TRBV5-5 and J is TRBJ2-7, with 11 positions matching TRBD1. V gave up 0 bases and J gave up 1 base; unmatched junction bases: 12. Germline lookup yields CDR1 SGHKS and CDR2 YYEKEE (reference sequence). This CDR3 comprises 19 residues. This CDR3 is CASSLGSTGTGGLSYEQYF. The CDR3 DNA is TGTGCCAGCAGCTTGGGGTCAACCGGGACAGGGGGTCTTTCCTACGAGCAGTACTTC.

In regard to this clone: Other DNA sequences within the sample encode an identical CDR3. V usage is TRBV5-1 and J usage is TRBJ2-6; 8 bases map to TRBD2. The V segment lost 2 bases and the J segment 2 bases; nucleotides outside the gene matches: 0. This CDR3 comprises 15 residues. In germline, CDR1 is SGHRS, CDR2 YFSETQ. In DNA, the CDR3 is TGCGCCAGCAGCTTCGGGGGGGCTGGGGCCAACGTCCTGACTTTC. Encoded protein: CASSFGGAGANVLTF. The entire variable domain, with the rest obtained from reference TRBV5-1 and TRBJ2-6, is as follows: KAGVTQTPRYLIKTRGQQVTLSCSPISGHRSVSWYQQTPGQGLQFLFEYFSETQRNKGNFPGRFSGRQFSNSRSEMNVSTLELGDSALYLCASSFGGAGANVLTFGAGSRLTVL.

The rearrangement uses TRBV27 and TRBJ2-2, with TRBD2 as a possible D gene (6 bases). Looked up from germline, CDR1 is MNHEY and CDR2 is SMNVEV (reference sequence). V was pared by 5 bases and J by 4 bases, with 14 bases between. This CDR3 comprises 15 residues. CDR3 bases: TGTGCCAGCAGTGCCGGACTAACACCCACCGGGGAGCTGTTTTTT. This gives the protein CASSAGLTPTGELFF.

This chain connects TRBV19 to TRBJ2-2; tentatively, D is TRBD2 (6 bases). Germline CDR1 is LNHDA and CDR2 is SQIVND (reference sequence). V was shortened by 3 bases and J by 4 bases, with 15 bases between the two germline ends. The length of the CDR3 is 16 residues. The CDR3: CASSIHRAGSTGELFF. The DNA for the CDR3 is TGTGCCAGTAGTATTCATCGGGCCGGGAGCACCGGGGAGCTGTTTTTT.

The sample holds one count of this clone. The DNA for the CDR3 is TGTGCCAGCAGTCACGGGGGAAACACTGAAGCTTTCTTT. Its protein is CASSHGGNTEAFF. The J gene is TRBJ1-1, the V gene TRBV19, with D maybe TRBD1 (5 bases). CDR1 and CDR2 (germline): LNHDA, SQIVND (reference sequence). V lost 9 bases and J 2 bases, leaving 13 bases between the germline ends. This CDR3 contains 13 residues.

The V and J genes are TRBV6-1 and TRBJ2-3, with TRBD2 as a possible D gene (6 bases). V lost 0 bases, J lost 2 bases, and 15 bases lay in between. The germline gives CDR1 MNHNS, CDR2 SASEGT. The CDR3 is 17 residues long. The CDR3 DNA is TGTGCCAGCAGTGAAGCGGGGGGTCGGCTGATCACAGATACGCAGTATTTT. Residues: CASSEAGGRLITDTQYF.

The chain is built from TRBV27 and TRBJ1-1; D unresolved. Looked up from germline, CDR1 is MNHEY and CDR2 is SMNVEV (reference sequence). The CDR3 is 14 amino acids. V lost 0 bases, J lost 10 bases, and 15 bases lay in between. This CDR3 reads CASSLSWAEGVAFF. The CDR3 DNA is TGTGCCAGCAGTTTATCGTGGGCAGAGGGTGTAGCTTTCTTT.

This sequence joins TRBV4-1 and TRBJ1-4; weak D call: TRBD1 (6 bases). Germline CDR1 MGHRA, CDR2 YSYEKL. The CDR3 is 15 residues long. V dropped 3 bases and J dropped 8 bases, with 16 bases sitting between them. CDR3 in amino acids: CASSQQLDGGEKLFF. The CDR3 DNA sequence: TGCGCCAGCAGCCAGCAACTGGATGGGGGCGAAAAACTGTTTTTT.

The sample holds a few counts of this clone. The chain has TRBV28 and TRBJ1-2, with D possibly TRBD1 on 6 matching bases. The V gene lost 6 bases and the J gene lost 8 bases, with 19 bases spanning the gap. This CDR3 spans 14 amino acids. The germline V gene has CDR1 MDHEN and CDR2 SYDVKM. DNA of the CDR3: TGTGCCAGCAGGGAACCTAGGACAGCTGGAGGCTACACCTTC. It encodes CASREPRTAGGYTF.

The CDR3 sequence: CASSLANRFEVNEQFF. CDR3 coding DNA: TGTGCCAGCAGCTTGGCCAATAGATTCGAGGTCAATGAGCAGTTCTTC. The chain links TRBV5-4 to TRBJ2-1, with no clear D. Between the trimmed V and J ends, which lost 0 bases and 6 bases, there was a span of 16 bases. Germline V gives CDR1 SGHNT, CDR2 YYREEE (reference sequence). The CDR3 totals 16 residues.

The V gene is TRBV27, the J gene TRBJ1-6; a weak D match, TRBD1 (6 bases). V lost 0 bases and J lost 10, with 13 bases in between. CDR1 and CDR2 (germline): MNHEY, SMNVEV (reference sequence). The CDR3 runs to 15 residues. Here the CDR3 reads CASSLSRPTGSPLHF. CDR3 sequence (DNA): TGTGCCAGCAGTTTATCGAGGCCTACAGGGTCACCCCTCCACTTT.

This clone was counted only a few times. V gene TRBV27 combines with J gene TRBJ1-5; maybe TRBD1 (5 bases). CDR3 length: 16 residues. Germline loops: CDR1 MNHEY, CDR2 SMNVEV (reference sequence). Trimming pared 4 bases from V and 4 bases from J, leaving 17 bases between. CDR3 in DNA: TGTGCCAGCAGTTCCTCCGGACAACTACCAAATCAGCCCCAGCATTTT. This sequence encodes CASSSSGQLPNQPQHF.

The CDR3 reads CASSQDPGGAVYGYTF. Written as DNA, the CDR3 is TGTGCCAGCAGCCAAGATCCGGGGGGCGCCGTCTATGGCTACACCTTC. This rearrangement joins TRBV3-1 (or the pseudogene TRBV3-2) to TRBJ1-2; a weak D match, TRBD1 (6 bases). Germline V gene data show CDR1 as LGHDT and CDR2 as YNNKEL (reference sequence). The CDR3 spans 16 residues. The V gene lost 0 bases and the J gene lost 4 bases, with 15 bases spanning the gap.

V gene TRBV11-3 combines with J gene TRBJ2-1; 8 bases are shared with TRBD2. Germline V CDR1 and CDR2: SGHNT, YENEEA. With 6 bases clipped from V and 9 bases from J, the junction kept 13 bases outside the gene matches. The CDR3 is 15 residues long. The chain's CDR3 is CASSLSPGLVPEQFF. The CDR3 nucleotides are TGTGCCAGCAGTTTGAGCCCGGGACTAGTTCCTGAGCAGTTCTTC.

The rearrangement links TRBV4-2 to TRBJ2-3; 9 bases align to TRBD2. This CDR3 contains 16 residues. J lost 4 bases, V lost 3 bases, and 8 bases had no gene match. Germline assignment: CDR1 LGHNA and CDR2 YNFKEQ. CDR3 sequence (DNA): TGTGCCAGCAGCCAGGGGGAGGGACTAGCTTCAGATACGCAGTATTTT. Its translation: CASSQGEGLASDTQYF.

This chain connects TRBV2 to TRBJ2-3, with 9 nucleotides matching TRBD2. This CDR3 comprises 18 residues. CDR1 is SNHLY, CDR2 FYNNEI, per germline. V dropped 7 bases and J dropped 0; count of bases not matched to a gene: 14. Written as DNA, the CDR3 is TGTGCCAGCATTCGTCTAGCGGGGCGGGTGACTAGCACAGATACGCAGTATTTT. This sequence encodes CASIRLAGRVTSTDTQYF.

V and J are TRBV12-3 or TRBV12-4 and TRBJ1-2; 7 nucleotides line up with TRBD1. This CDR3 spans 13 amino acids. J gave up 4 bases and V 5 bases, and 4 bases lay outside the gene matches. The CDR3 is CASSTTGRYGYTF. In nucleotides, the CDR3 is TGTGCCAGCAGTACGACAGGGCGCTATGGCTACACCTTC.

The rearrangement uses TRBV7-9 and TRBJ1-4, with D possibly TRBD1 on 6 matching bases. CDR1 SEHNR and CDR2 FQNEAQ come from the germline V gene (reference sequence). CDR3 length equals 15 residues. V was pared by 3 bases and J by 0 bases, with 8 bases between. In nucleotides, the CDR3 is TGTGCCAGCAGCTTTGGGGGCTCAACTAATGAAAAACTGTTTTTT. The encoded protein is CASSFGGSTNEKLFF.

Only one count was recorded for this clone. This sequence joins TRBV7-2 and TRBJ2-7, with D perhaps TRBD1 (5 bases). With 7 bases removed from V and 4 bases from J, the gap between germline ends came to 20 bases. The CDR3 covers 15 residues. Germline lookup yields CDR1 SGHTA and CDR2 FQGNSA. The CDR3 loop reads CASTHGNRPLYEQYF. Written as DNA, the CDR3 is TGTGCCAGCACCCATGGCAACAGGCCTTTGTACGAGCAGTACTTC.

The chain employs TRBV6-5 and TRBJ2-5, with 7 bases that match TRBD1. In germline, CDR1 is MNHEY, CDR2 SVGAGI. The V and J ends lost 2 bases and 4 bases, in that order; junction bases with no gene match: 7. The CDR3 runs 15 residues. DNA of the CDR3: TGTGCCAGCAGTTACACAGGGGCGGATCGAGAGACCCAGTACTTC. Translating gives CASSYTGADRETQYF.

The rearrangement uses TRBV12-3 or TRBV12-4 and TRBJ2-1, with TRBD2 identical over 7 bases. The CDR3 runs 13 residues. Unmatched junction bases numbered 5, after V lost 6 bases and J lost 6 bases. CDR3 amino acids: CASRRGSTNEQFF. CDR3 nucleotide sequence: TGTGCCAGCAGGCGGGGGTCTACCAATGAGCAGTTCTTC.

This clone has a handful of counts. V gene TRBV28 combines with J gene TRBJ1-5; TRBD1 is a possible D gene (6 bases). V lost 1 base to trimming and J lost 2 bases, with 6 bases between them. The CDR3 runs to 14 residues. Germline V gives CDR1 MDHEN, CDR2 SYDVKM. The CDR3 sequence: CASSLSGGNQPQHF. The CDR3 coding sequence is TGTGCCAGCAGTTTATCAGGGGGCAATCAGCCCCAGCATTTT.

The J gene is TRBJ1-2, the V gene TRBV5-6, with unresolved D. CDR3 length: 12 residues. Germline V gene data show CDR1 as SGHDT and CDR2 as YYEEEE. V was clipped by 0 bases and J by 8 bases, with 8 bases between them. The DNA for the CDR3 is TGTGCCAGCAGCTTGGATGATCGGGGCTACACCTTC. The encoded protein is CASSLDDRGYTF. Looking up the rest from reference TRBV5-6 and TRBJ1-2 gives the full variable domain: DAGVTQSPTHLIKTRGQQVTLRCSPKSGHDTVSWYQQALGQGPQFIFQYYEEEERQRGNFPDRFSGHQFPNYSSELNVNALLLGDSALYLCASSLDDRGYTFGSGTRLTVV.

The V and J genes are TRBV29-1 and TRBJ2-1; the D gene is possibly TRBD1 (6 bases). Germline values: CDR1 SQVTM, CDR2 ANQGSEA. V dropped 4 bases and J dropped 5 bases, with 12 bases sitting between them. The CDR3 runs 13 residues. The CDR3 spells CSVAPDRNNEQFF. CDR3 nucleotide sequence: TGCAGCGTTGCCCCGGACAGAAACAATGAGCAGTTCTTC.